This TCR beta chain was documented in a study of shared clonotypes between healthy human individuals (dated by TCRdb to 2019 to 2021). General notes on the study: The cohort comprised two women and a few men aged 18 to 49 years. To estimate repertoire size and how much clonotypes are shared between individuals, the study performed deep sequencing of blood TCR repertoires from five healthy adults. Different laboratories and diverse techniques were used to prepare libraries and sequence TCR repertoires, to increase sequencing depth and limit assay-specific biases. Per donor, leukapheresis produced somewhere between about 0.94 and 9 billion PBMCs. Results the study describes overall, beyond this receptor: Based on pairwise subsampling, the degree of clonotype sharing among donors was expected to be affected by sequencing depth. Because the study included a small number of donors, the genetic and exposure-history diversity represented was limited. Sampling was limited to blood, and TCR repertoires in tissue likely differ from TCR repertoires in blood.

Healthy HIV-negative adults with no recently reported acute infections or vaccinations were included as donors. Every donor was a Caucasian adult living in Nashville, Tennessee, USA. For unsorted samples, approximately 84 million PBMCs were counted, and genomic DNA was extracted using the QIAamp DNA Blood Mini kit. Blood was obtained by leukapheresis, after which PBMCs were separated by Ficoll-Histopaque density gradient centrifugation and cryopreserved in liquid nitrogen vapor phase. The CDR3 covers 16 residues, taking in both the cysteine and the phenylalanine. Here the CDR3 DNA is all that survives: 48 bases in frame from base 1. The germline V gene gives CDR1 as SGHRS and CDR2 as YFSETQ. Trimming accounts for 4 bases at V and 5 bases at J, while the number of junction bases matched to no gene is 8. Worth noting for this clone: Its antigen target is currently unknown. The sample holds no much larger clone one base away, and base qualities are not on file.

Using the deep immunoSEQ assay, multiplex PCR amplified TCR CDR3 regions from genomic DNA. Extracted genomic DNA from each cell subset was spread evenly across all wells of several immunoSEQ 96-well plates, with each plate serving as a replicate. For unsorted PBMC, each replicate PCR was loaded with roughly 330 ng genomic DNA, equivalent to about 30,000 T cell genomes. Ten immunoSEQ deep assay plates were used to sequence the unsorted PBMC genomic DNA. The purified libraries were quantified using a Qubit 3.0 fluorometer, sized with a Bioanalyzer 2100, and then quantified again using the KAPA Library Quantification kit. Every immunoSEQ 96-well plate was sequenced on a dedicated single-read 150-cycle Illumina NextSeq 550 flow cell. Processing in the source paper ran as follows. Because the immunoSEQ output included only junctional sequences and no quality scores, the filtering could not be the same as the filtering used for full-length reads. To assign V/J genes and CDR3, sequences were annotated against IMGT germline references using PyIR, a Python wrapper for IgBLAST v1.9. Any read was removed if the V/J assignment was weak (E-value above 1e-6), the CDR3 was missing, or the read contained stop codons, out-of-frame junctions, or ambiguous translated residues. V3J clonotypes were defined by identical inferred V gene, J gene, and CDR3 amino acid sequence. The percentage overlap between two repertoires was calculated by dividing the number of shared unique clonotypes by the size of the smaller repertoire. RTK rarefaction, the Chao1 estimator, and Recon v2.1 estimates of unobserved clonotypes were used to assess repertoire richness. Entries here come from immuneACCESS through TCRdb and include only in-frame sequences with V and J called. Some clones fail to appear in such tables; in the studies checked, an unresolved V gene covers under half of the shortfall, and the cause of the remainder is unknown. The V and J calls and clone size were taken over from that table, and D and trimming were inferred from the DNA. In this sample the table shows hundreds of thousands of clones, around 79% of which occur a single time. 13% of the sample rests with the top ten.

The origin of this receptor is a woman aged 40 to 55 in good health. Some clones in this sample may be carry-over from other donors' samples. The sample was PBMCs. The V and J genes are TRBV5-1 and TRBJ2-5; TRBD2 agrees with 13 junctional bases. CDR3 sequence: CASSPPGLAGRETQYF. The DNA sequence is as follows: TGCGCCAGCAGCCCGCCGGGACTAGCGGGAAGGGAGACCCAGTACTTC.